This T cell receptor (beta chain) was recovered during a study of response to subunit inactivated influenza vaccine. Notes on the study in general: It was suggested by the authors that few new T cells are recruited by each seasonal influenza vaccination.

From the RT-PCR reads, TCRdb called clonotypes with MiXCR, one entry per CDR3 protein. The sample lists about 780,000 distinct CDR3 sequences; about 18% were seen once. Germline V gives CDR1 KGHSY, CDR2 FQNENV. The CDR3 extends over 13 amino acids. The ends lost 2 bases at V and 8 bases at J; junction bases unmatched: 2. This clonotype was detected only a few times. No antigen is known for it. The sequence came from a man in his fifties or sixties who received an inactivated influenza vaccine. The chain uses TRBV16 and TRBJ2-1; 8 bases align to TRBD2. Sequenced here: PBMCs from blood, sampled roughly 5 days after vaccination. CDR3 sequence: CASSQGGGYEQFF. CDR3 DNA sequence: TGTGCCAGCAGCCAAGGCGGGGGGTATGAGCAGTTCTTC.